These 27 T cell receptor beta chains were sequenced from one sample in a study of shared clonotypes between healthy human individuals. Using immunoSEQ multiplex PCR, the repertoire was profiled, and TCRdb retains in-frame clones only, with some absent. The sample lists roughly 2.5 million clones, more than 80% seen once, with 0.11% to 0.15% in the top ten. Specimen: naive CD4+ T cells sorted from blood. Subset reported: CD45RA+ positively selected. Source of these receptors: a man aged 18 to 30 in good health.

This clone has just one count. The genes are TRBV7-8 and TRBJ1-2; D is perhaps TRBD1 (5 bases). There are 15 residues in the CDR3. V was clipped by 5 bases and J by 2 bases, with 15 bases between them. Germline CDR1 reads SGHVS; CDR2 reads FQNEAQ. Here the CDR3 reads CASSPAGLLNYGYTF. The CDR3 nucleotides are TGTGCCAGCAGCCCTGCAGGGTTACTCAACTATGGCTACACCTTC.

Points on this clone: One end of the junction varies from germline; a read error may be responsible. The chain combines TRBV6-1 with TRBJ1-4; TRBD1 might be the D (5 bases). The germline gives CDR1 MNHNS, CDR2 SASEGT. The CDR3 spans 14 residues. This chain's CDR3 is CASSEGATNEKLFF. CDR3 DNA sequence: TGTGCCAGCAGCGAAGGGGCAACTAATGAAAAACTGTTTTTT.

This clone was found once. The rearrangement joins TRBV10-3 to TRBJ2-3, with D perhaps TRBD1 (6 bases). Germline-derived CDR1 and CDR2 are ENHRY and SYGVKD. V was clipped by 7 bases and J by 1 base, with 12 bases between them. This CDR3 comprises 14 residues. The CDR3 nucleotides are TGTGCCATCAAACAGGGAAGCGGCACAGATACGCAGTATTTT. The encoded protein is CAIKQGSGTDTQYF.

The rearrangement links TRBV6-1 to TRBJ2-7; 9 nucleotides agree with TRBD2. J was trimmed by 6 bases and V by 4 bases; bases with no gene match: 7. The V gene's germline CDR1 is MNHNS and CDR2 SASEGT. This CDR3 has 14 amino acids. For the CDR3, the DNA is TGTGCCAGCAGTGCCTCGGCGGGGGGGTTCGAGCAGTACTTC. As protein: CASSASAGGFEQYF.

The chain combines TRBV7-3 with TRBJ2-2; no definite D call. The V gene's germline CDR1 is SGHTA and CDR2 FQGTGA. V gave up 1 base and J gave up 6 bases, with 9 bases separating them. The CDR3 has 14 residues. The CDR3 DNA is TGTGCCAGCAGCTTAAGAATGGTCTCCGGGGAGCTGTTTTTT. It is translated as CASSLRMVSGELFF.

Note on this clone: The same CDR3 also results from other DNA sequences found in this sample. The CDR3 sequence is CAWSVGGRPNTGELFF. CDR3 DNA sequence: TGTGCCTGGAGTGTCGGCGGGAGGCCGAACACCGGGGAGCTGTTTTTT. V usage is TRBV30 and J usage is TRBJ2-2, with 8 bases that match TRBD2. The CDR3 is 16 residues long. Germline CDR1 and CDR2: GTSNPN and SVGIG (reference sequence). V was pared by 0 bases and J by 0 bases, with 3 bases of the junction left unmatched. The full variable domain, with the rest looked up from reference TRBV30 and TRBJ2-2, is SQTIHQWPATLVQPVGSPLSLECTVEGTSNPNLYWYRQAAGRGLQLLFYSVGIGQISSEVPQNLSASRPQDRQFILSSKKLLLSDSGFYLCAWSVGGRPNTGELFFGEGSRLTVL.

Here the CDR3 DNA reads TGTGCCAGCAGCCCTCGTCGGGCCTACGAGCAGTACTTC. It specifies CASSPRRAYEQYF. The chain recombines TRBV11-1 with TRBJ2-7; D not resolved. V gave up 5 bases and J gave up 2 bases, with 10 bases separating them. CDR1 and CDR2 (germline): SGHAT, FQDESV (reference sequence). CDR3 length: 13 residues.

The V call is TRBV10-3, the J call TRBJ1-2; D is uncertain. The V gene lost 0 bases and the J gene lost 8 bases, with 4 bases spanning the gap. Germline V gene data show CDR1 as ENHRY and CDR2 as SYGVKD. CDR3 size: 11 residues. As DNA, the CDR3 is TGTGCCATCAGTGAGTCGGAGGGCTACACCTTC. It encodes CAISESEGYTF.

This clone appeared once. The V call is TRBV25-1, the J call TRBJ2-5; D ambiguous. Trimming stripped 6 bases from V and 3 bases from J, with 8 bases between. This CDR3 is 12 amino acids long. Germline values: CDR1 MGHDK, CDR2 SYGVNS. The CDR3: CASRTMKETQYF. The CDR3 nucleotides read TGTGCCAGCAGAACTATGAAAGAGACCCAGTACTTC.

J is TRBJ2-3 and V is TRBV7-9; D possibly corresponds to TRBD2 (6 bases). This CDR3 has 16 amino acids. The V and J ends lost 2 bases and 5 bases respectively, with 17 bases between them. Germline CDR1 reads SEHNR; CDR2 reads FQNEAQ (reference sequence). The CDR3 region has the DNA TGTGCCAGCAGCTTATCGACTAGTCGAATAGGAGATACGCAGTATTTT. Its translation: CASSLSTSRIGDTQYF.

In regard to this clone: This sample also contains other DNA sequences that code for the same CDR3. This CDR3 reads CASSVDPGTDYGYTF. The CDR3 DNA reads TGTGCCAGCAGCGTAGATCCCGGGACAGACTATGGCTACACCTTC. The genes are TRBV9 and TRBJ1-2, with 7 bases that match TRBD1. The germline gives CDR1 SGDLS, CDR2 YYNGEE. The CDR3 has 15 residues. J gave up 3 bases and V 0 bases, and 5 bases lay outside the gene matches.

Points on this clone: Other DNA sequences in the sample encode the same CDR3. The V gene is TRBV9, the J gene TRBJ2-5; D is unclear. Germline CDR1 SGDLS, CDR2 YYNGEE. This CDR3 is built from 13 residues. V was cut by 0 bases and J by 4 bases, with 7 bases left in between. The chain's CDR3 is CASSVEPGETQYF. In nucleotides, the CDR3 is TGTGCCAGCAGCGTAGAACCAGGAGAGACCCAGTACTTC. Looking up the rest from reference TRBV9 and TRBJ2-5 gives the full variable domain: DSGVTQTPKHLITATGQRVTLRCSPRSGDLSVYWYQQSLDQGLQFLIQYYNGEERAKGNILERFSAQQFPDLHSELNLSSLELGDSALYFCASSVEPGETQYFGPGTRLLVL.

The V and J genes are TRBV9 and TRBJ2-3; TRBD2 might be the D (6 bases). CDR1 and CDR2 from the germline V gene are SGDLS and YYNGEE. V lost 1 base and J lost 2, with 14 bases in between. The CDR3 sequence is 16 residues long. The CDR3 loop reads CASSVIDGGLTDTQYF. The CDR3 DNA is TGTGCCAGCAGCGTAATTGACGGGGGTCTCACAGATACGCAGTATTTT. The entire variable domain, with the rest obtained from reference TRBV9 and TRBJ2-3, is as follows: DSGVTQTPKHLITATGQRVTLRCSPRSGDLSVYWYQQSLDQGLQFLIQYYNGEERAKGNILERFSAQQFPDLHSELNLSSLELGDSALYFCASSVIDGGLTDTQYFGPGTRLTVL.

Comments on this clone: The identical CDR3 is also encoded by other nucleotide sequences in the sample. The CDR3 here is CASSGQTNTGELFF. CDR3 nucleotides: TGTGCCAGCAGTGGTCAGACAAACACCGGGGAGCTGTTTTTT. The V and J genes are TRBV2 and TRBJ2-2; D unclear. Trimming took 4 bases from V and 2 from J, leaving 8 bases between them. The germline V gene has CDR1 SNHLY and CDR2 FYNNEI. CDR3 length equals 14 residues.

The table lists this clone with a count of one. The CDR3 DNA reads TGCGCCAGCAGCCAGACTAGCGGGGGGGCTGCGGAGACCCAGTACTTC. It translates to CASSQTSGGAAETQYF. The chain couples TRBV5-1 to TRBJ2-5; 14 bases line up with TRBD2. Germline V gene lookup returns CDR1 SGHRS and CDR2 YFSETQ. The CDR3 totals 16 residues. V shed 4 bases and J 5 bases; nucleotides not matched to a gene: 7.

This chain connects TRBV4-2 to TRBJ1-2; 10 bases agree with TRBD1. The CDR3 consists of 16 residues. The V segment lost 2 bases and the J segment 8 bases; nucleotides outside the gene matches: 11. Germline CDR1 and CDR2: LGHNA and YNFKEQ. CDR3 nucleotides: TGTGCCAGCAGCCAACCATCGACCGGGACAGGGGAAGGCTACACCTTC. Translating it yields CASSQPSTGTGEGYTF.

This clone was counted once. The chain carries TRBV6-1 and TRBJ1-5, with D possibly matching TRBD1 (5 bases). V was clipped by 2 bases and J by 3 bases, with 17 bases between them. The CDR3 loop spans 17 amino acids. The germline gives CDR1 MNHNS, CDR2 SASEGT. CDR3 DNA sequence: TGTGCCAGCAGTGAAACCATTGGGGGGGAATACAATCAGCCCCAGCATTTT. Its protein is CASSETIGGEYNQPQHF.

The chain employs TRBV14 and TRBJ2-7, with 7 bases lining up with TRBD2. Germline assignment: CDR1 SGHDN and CDR2 FVKESK. After removal of 5 bases from V and 6 bases from J, the junction contained 13 bases not matched to a gene. The CDR3 has 15 amino acids. DNA for the CDR3: TGTGCCAGCAGCAATTTCGCGGGAGTCCGGAGCGAGCAGTACTTC. This translates into CASSNFAGVRSEQYF.

V usage is TRBV11-2 and J usage is TRBJ1-3; D call uncertain. The V and J ends lost 4 bases and 0 bases respectively, with 7 bases between them. The V gene's germline CDR1 is SGHAT and CDR2 FQNNGV. The CDR3 is 14 amino acids. The DNA of the CDR3 is TGTGCCAGCAGCTGGTCAAGCTCTGGAAACACCATATATTTT. The encoded protein is CASSWSSSGNTIYF.

The chain employs TRBV28 and TRBJ1-6; 9 positions match TRBD1. V lost 7 bases, J lost 0 bases, and 4 bases stayed unmatched. CDR1 MDHEN and CDR2 SYDVKM come from the germline V gene. This CDR3 contains 16 residues. CDR3 in amino acids: CASTGQGSSYNSPLHF. CDR3 nucleotide sequence: TGTGCCAGCACCGGACAGGGGAGCTCCTATAATTCACCCCTCCACTTT.

This clone came up once. This chain uses TRBV6-5 with TRBJ2-1; D uncertain. V gave up 4 bases and J gave up 4 bases, with 11 bases separating them. Germline V gene lookup returns CDR1 MNHEY and CDR2 SVGAGI. The CDR3 totals 14 residues. CDR3 DNA sequence: TGTGCCAGCAGTTCCCAGCCTAGGTACAATGAGCAGTTCTTC. This translates into CASSSQPRYNEQFF.

The CDR3 loop reads CAISASHYTDTQYF. The CDR3 nucleotides read TGTGCCATCAGTGCTAGCCACTACACAGATACGCAGTATTTT. The chain uses TRBV10-3 and TRBJ2-3; possible D gene TRBD2, 5 bases. The CDR3 sequence is 14 residues long. Germline CDR1 and CDR2: ENHRY and SYGVKD. The V end was cut by 4 bases, the J end by 2 bases, with 10 bases between.

This sequence joins TRBV10-2 and TRBJ2-7; D perhaps matches TRBD2 (6 bases). The germline V gene has CDR1 WSHSY and CDR2 SAAADI. V was trimmed by 7 bases and J by 5 bases, leaving 15 bases between them. This CDR3 is 13 amino acids long. The CDR3 DNA follows: TGCGCCAGCACGGGCGGGATGGTTAACGAGCAGTACTTC. Translating it yields CASTGGMVNEQYF.

This chain connects TRBV6-4 to TRBJ2-3, with D maybe TRBD1 (7 bases). CDR1 and CDR2 from the germline V gene are MRHNA and SNTAGT. V lost 6 bases and J lost 0, with 13 bases in between. The CDR3 has 15 amino acids. The CDR3 coding sequence is TGTGCCAGCAGAGCACAGGGGACTAGCACAGATACGCAGTATTTT. It translates to CASRAQGTSTDTQYF.

The chain links TRBV9 to TRBJ1-3, with 9 positions matching TRBD1. The CDR3 has 17 amino acids. J was trimmed by 0 bases and V by 3 bases; bases with no gene match: 7. Germline V CDR1 and CDR2: SGDLS, YYNGEE. In DNA, the CDR3 is TGTGCCAGCAGCGGAGGACAGGGGACGAGCTCTGGAAACACCATATATTTT. Amino acids: CASSGGQGTSSGNTIYF. The complete variable domain, with remaining parts taken from reference TRBV9 and TRBJ1-3, reads DSGVTQTPKHLITATGQRVTLRCSPRSGDLSVYWYQQSLDQGLQFLIQYYNGEERAKGNILERFSAQQFPDLHSELNLSSLELGDSALYFCASSGGQGTSSGNTIYFGEGSWLTVV.

The CDR3 nucleotides are TGTGCCAGCAGCCCCTCCCGCTGGAATGAAAAACTGTTTTTT. As protein: CASSPSRWNEKLFF. This chain connects TRBV14 to TRBJ1-4; the D is unclear. The germline V gene encodes CDR1 SGHDN and CDR2 FVKESK. The CDR3 contains 14 residues. Between the trimmed V and J ends, which lost 4 bases and 5 bases, there was a span of 11 bases.

V is TRBV19 and J is TRBJ2-4; D is possibly TRBD1 (5 bases). Per the germline V gene, CDR1 is LNHDA and CDR2 is SQIVND (reference sequence). CDR3 length: 19 amino acids. Trimming pared 3 bases from V and 0 bases from J, leaving 21 bases between. The CDR3 bases are TGTGCCAGTAGTATCGGCAGGGCCAAGGCCGATAGAGCCAAAAACATTCAGTACTTC. Amino acids: CASSIGRAKADRAKNIQYF.